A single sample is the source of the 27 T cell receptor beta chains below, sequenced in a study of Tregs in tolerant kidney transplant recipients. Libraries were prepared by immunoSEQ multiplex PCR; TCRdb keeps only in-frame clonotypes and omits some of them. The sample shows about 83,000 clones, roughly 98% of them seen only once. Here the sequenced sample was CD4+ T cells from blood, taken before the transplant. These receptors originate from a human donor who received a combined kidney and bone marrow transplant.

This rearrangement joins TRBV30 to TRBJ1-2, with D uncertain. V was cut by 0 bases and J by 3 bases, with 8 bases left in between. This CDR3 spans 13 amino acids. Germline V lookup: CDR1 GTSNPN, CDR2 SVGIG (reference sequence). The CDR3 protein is CAWSVHSDYGYTF. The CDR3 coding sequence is TGTGCCTGGAGTGTACATTCCGACTATGGCTACACCTTC.

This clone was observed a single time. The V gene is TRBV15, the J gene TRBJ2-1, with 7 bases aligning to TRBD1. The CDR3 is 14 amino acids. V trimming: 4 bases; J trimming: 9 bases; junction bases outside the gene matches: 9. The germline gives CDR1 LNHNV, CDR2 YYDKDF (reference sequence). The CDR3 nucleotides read TGTGCCACCAGCAAGACAGGGTTACGAGGTGAGCAGTTCTTC. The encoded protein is CATSKTGLRGEQFF.

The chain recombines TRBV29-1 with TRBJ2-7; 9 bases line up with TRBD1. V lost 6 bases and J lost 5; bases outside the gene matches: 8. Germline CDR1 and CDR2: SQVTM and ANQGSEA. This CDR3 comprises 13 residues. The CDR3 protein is CSVVRGTGNEQYF. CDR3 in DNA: TGCAGCGTCGTGCGCGGGACAGGGAACGAGCAGTACTTC.

CDR3 nucleotides: TGTGCCAGCAGTGAAACACAGGGTCGGAACGGGGAGCTGTTTTTT. Its protein product is CASSETQGRNGELFF. The rearrangement links TRBV6-1 to TRBJ2-2, with D possibly TRBD1 on 6 matching bases. The length of the CDR3 is 15 residues. Germline-derived CDR1 and CDR2 are MNHNS and SASEGT. Deletions cut 2 bases from V and 7 bases from J, with 14 bases between.

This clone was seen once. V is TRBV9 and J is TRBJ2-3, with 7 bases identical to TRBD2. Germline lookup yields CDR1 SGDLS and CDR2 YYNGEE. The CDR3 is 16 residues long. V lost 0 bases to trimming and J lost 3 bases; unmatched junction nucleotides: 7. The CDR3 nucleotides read TGTGCCAGCAGCGTAGTCTCCAGCGGGGAGACAGATACGCAGTATTTT. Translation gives CASSVVSSGETDTQYF.

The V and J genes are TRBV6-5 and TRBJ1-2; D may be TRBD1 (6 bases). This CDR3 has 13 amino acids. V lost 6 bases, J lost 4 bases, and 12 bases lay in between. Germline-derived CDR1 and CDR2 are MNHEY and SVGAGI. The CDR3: CASSQQGPYGYTF. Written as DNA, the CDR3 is TGTGCCAGCAGCCAACAGGGTCCCTATGGCTACACCTTC.

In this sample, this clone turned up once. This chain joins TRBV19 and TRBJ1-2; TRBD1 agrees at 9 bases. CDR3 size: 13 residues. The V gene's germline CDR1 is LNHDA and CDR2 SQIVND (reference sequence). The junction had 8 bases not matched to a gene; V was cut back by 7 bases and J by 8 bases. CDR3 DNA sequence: TGTGCCAGTAAGCCGGACAGGGGAAGAGGCTACACCTTC. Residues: CASKPDRGRGYTF.

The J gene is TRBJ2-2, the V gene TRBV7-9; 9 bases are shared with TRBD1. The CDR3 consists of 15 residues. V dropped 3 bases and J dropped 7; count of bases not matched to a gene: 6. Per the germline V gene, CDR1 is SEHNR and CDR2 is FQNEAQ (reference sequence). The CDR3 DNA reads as TGTGCCAGCAGCTTGGGGACAGGGATTCACGGGGAGCTGTTTTTT. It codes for CASSLGTGIHGELFF.

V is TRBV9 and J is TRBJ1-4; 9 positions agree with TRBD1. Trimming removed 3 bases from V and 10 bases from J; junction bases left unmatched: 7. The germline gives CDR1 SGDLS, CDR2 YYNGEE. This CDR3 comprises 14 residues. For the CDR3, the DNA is TGTGCCAGCAGCGAGGACAGGGGAGGAGGAAAACTGTTTTTT. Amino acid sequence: CASSEDRGGGKLFF.

The CDR3 loop is CASSLRSLSYEQYF. CDR3 bases: TGTGCCAGCAGTCTGAGGAGCCTCTCCTACGAGCAGTACTTC. V usage is TRBV2 and J usage is TRBJ2-7, with D unclear. The V gene lost 5 bases and the J gene lost 0 bases, with 11 bases spanning the gap. In germline, CDR1 is SNHLY, CDR2 FYNNEI. The CDR3 totals 14 residues.

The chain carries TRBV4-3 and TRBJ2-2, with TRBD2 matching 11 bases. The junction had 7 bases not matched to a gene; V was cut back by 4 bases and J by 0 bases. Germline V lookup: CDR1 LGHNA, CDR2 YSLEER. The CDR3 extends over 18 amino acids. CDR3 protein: CASSPNSGLAANTGELFF. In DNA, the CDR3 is TGCGCCAGCAGCCCTAACTCGGGACTAGCGGCGAACACCGGGGAGCTGTTTTTT.

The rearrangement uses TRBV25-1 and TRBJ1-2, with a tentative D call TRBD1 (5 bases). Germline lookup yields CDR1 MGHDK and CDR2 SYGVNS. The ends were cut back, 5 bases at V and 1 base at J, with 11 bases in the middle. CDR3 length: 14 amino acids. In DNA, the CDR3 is TGTGCCAGCAGTCTTTCCAGGGATAACTATGGCTACACCTTC. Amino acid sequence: CASSLSRDNYGYTF.

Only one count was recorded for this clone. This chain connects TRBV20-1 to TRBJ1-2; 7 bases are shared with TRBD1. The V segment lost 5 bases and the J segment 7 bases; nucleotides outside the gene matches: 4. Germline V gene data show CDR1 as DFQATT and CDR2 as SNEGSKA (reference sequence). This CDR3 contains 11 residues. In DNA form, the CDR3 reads TGCAGTGCTGGACAGGAGGGTGGCTACACCTTC. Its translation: CSAGQEGGYTF.

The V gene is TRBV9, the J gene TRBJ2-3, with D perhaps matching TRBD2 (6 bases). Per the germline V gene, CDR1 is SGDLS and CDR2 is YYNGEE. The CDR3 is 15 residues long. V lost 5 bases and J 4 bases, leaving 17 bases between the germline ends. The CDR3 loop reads CASRSSGSMADTQYF. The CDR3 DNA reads TGTGCCAGCAGATCATCCGGGAGTATGGCAGATACGCAGTATTTT.

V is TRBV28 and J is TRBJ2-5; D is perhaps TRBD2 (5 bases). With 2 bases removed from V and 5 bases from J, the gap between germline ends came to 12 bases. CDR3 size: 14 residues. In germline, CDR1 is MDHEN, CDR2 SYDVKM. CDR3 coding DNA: TGTGCCAGCAGTTTACGAGGGTTTAGGGAGACCCAGTACTTC. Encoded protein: CASSLRGFRETQYF.

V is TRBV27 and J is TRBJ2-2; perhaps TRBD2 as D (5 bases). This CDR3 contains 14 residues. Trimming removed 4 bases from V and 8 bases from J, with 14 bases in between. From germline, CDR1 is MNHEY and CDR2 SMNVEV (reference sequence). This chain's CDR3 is CASSSRTGIGELFF. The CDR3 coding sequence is TGTGCCAGCAGTTCACGAACGGGGATTGGGGAGCTGTTTTTT.

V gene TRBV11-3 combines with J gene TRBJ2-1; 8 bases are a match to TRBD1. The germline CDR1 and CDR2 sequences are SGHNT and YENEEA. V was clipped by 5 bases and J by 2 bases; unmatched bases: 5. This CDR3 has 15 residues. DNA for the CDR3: TGTGCCAGCAGCCCCGAGGGACAGGCCTACAATGAGCAGTTCTTC. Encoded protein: CASSPEGQAYNEQFF.

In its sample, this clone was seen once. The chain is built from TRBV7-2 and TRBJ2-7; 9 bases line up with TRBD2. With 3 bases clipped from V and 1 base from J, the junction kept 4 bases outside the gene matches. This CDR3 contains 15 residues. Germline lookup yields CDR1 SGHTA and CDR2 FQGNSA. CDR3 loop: CASSFRAGGSYEQYF. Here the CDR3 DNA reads TGTGCCAGCAGCTTCCGAGCGGGGGGATCCTACGAGCAGTACTTC.

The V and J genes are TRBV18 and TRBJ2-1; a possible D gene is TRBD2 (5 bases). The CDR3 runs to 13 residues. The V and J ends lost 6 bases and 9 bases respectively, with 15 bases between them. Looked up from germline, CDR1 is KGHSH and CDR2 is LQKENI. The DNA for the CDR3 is TGTGCCAGCTCCCGCGTCGGGGTAACTGAGCAGTTCTTC. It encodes CASSRVGVTEQFF.

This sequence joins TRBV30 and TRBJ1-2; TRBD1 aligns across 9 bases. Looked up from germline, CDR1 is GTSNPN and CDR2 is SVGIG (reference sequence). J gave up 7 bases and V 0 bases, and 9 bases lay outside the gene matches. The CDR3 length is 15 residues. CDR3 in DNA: TGTGCCTGGAGTGTTTTGACAGGGGGGGACGTTGGCTACACCTTC. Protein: CAWSVLTGGDVGYTF.

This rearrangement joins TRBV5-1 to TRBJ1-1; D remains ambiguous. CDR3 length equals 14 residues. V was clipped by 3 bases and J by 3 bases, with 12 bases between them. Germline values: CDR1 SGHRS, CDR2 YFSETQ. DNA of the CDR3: TGCGCCAGCAGCTACGAGAAGTTATACACTGAAGCTTTCTTT. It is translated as CASSYEKLYTEAFF.

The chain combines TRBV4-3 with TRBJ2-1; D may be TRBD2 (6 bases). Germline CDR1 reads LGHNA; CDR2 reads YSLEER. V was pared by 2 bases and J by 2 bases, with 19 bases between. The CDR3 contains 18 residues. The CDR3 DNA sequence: TGCGCCAGCAGCCAAAGAATAGTGCGGGGATATCCCTACAATGAGCAGTTCTTC. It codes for CASSQRIVRGYPYNEQFF.

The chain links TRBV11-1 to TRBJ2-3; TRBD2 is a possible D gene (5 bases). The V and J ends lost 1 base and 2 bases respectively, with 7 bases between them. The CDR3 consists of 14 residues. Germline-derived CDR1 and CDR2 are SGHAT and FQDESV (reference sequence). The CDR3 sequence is CASSLGENTDTQYF. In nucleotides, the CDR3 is TGTGCCAGCAGCTTAGGGGAGAACACAGATACGCAGTATTTT.

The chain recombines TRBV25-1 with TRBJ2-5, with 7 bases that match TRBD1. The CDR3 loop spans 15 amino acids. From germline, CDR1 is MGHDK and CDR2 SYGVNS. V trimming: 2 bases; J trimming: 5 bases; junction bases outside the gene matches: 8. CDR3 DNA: TGTGCCAGCAGTGAACCGGGACAGCCTAGGGAGACCCAGTACTTC. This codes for CASSEPGQPRETQYF.

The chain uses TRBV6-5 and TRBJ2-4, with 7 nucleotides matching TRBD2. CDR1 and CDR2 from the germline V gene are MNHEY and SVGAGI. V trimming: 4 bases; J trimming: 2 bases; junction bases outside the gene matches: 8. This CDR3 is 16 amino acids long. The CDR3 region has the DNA TGTGCCAGCAGTTCCGCGGGAGTATCCCCCAAAAACATTCAGTACTTC. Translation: CASSSAGVSPKNIQYF.

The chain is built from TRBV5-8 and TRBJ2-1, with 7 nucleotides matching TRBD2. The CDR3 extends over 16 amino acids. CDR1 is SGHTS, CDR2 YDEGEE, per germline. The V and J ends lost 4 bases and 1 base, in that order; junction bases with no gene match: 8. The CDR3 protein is CASSRGLIHSYNEQFF. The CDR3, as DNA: TGTGCCAGCAGCCGGGGACTAATCCATTCCTACAATGAGCAGTTCTTC.

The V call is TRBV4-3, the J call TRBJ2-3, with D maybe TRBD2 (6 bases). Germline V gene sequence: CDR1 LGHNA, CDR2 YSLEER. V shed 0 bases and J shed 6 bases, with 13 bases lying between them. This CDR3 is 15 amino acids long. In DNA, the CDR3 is TGCGCCAGCAGCCAAGATCCACTAGCTCGGGATACGCAGTATTTT. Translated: CASSQDPLARDTQYF.